This passage covers 17 T cell receptor beta chains from one sample sequenced in a study of blood T cells in healthy people across ages. With a J-beta primer mix and a sample-barcoded 5' primer, a second PCR ran about 7 to 11 cycles. TCRdb re-called the 5' RACE reads with MiXCR, one entry per CDR3 protein. Of 920,000 or so distinct CDR3 sequences in the sample, more than 35% were seen once. The sequencing input was blood. Receptor source: a woman aged 55-69 years in good health.

At least ten counts were recorded for this clonotype. V gene TRBV20-1 combines with J gene TRBJ2-3; no definite D call. Germline V gene data show CDR1 as DFQATT and CDR2 as SNEGSKA (reference sequence). V was pared by 4 bases and J by 6 bases, with 8 bases between. CDR3 size: 11 residues. CDR3 protein: CSATTRDTQYF. The CDR3 nucleotides read TGCAGTGCTACGACCCGCGATACGCAGTATTTT.

V is TRBV5-1 and J is TRBJ2-1, with 16 bases identical to TRBD2. The CDR3 consists of 16 residues. Germline V gene sequence: CDR1 SGHRS, CDR2 YFSETQ. V lost 4 bases and J lost 9; bases outside the gene matches: 7. CDR3 sequence (DNA): TGCGCCAGCAGCGCGGGACTAGCGGGAGGGCCACCTGAGCAGTTCTTC. Translation: CASSAGLAGGPPEQFF.

The chain employs TRBV29-1 and TRBJ2-3, with TRBD2 identical over 13 bases. Germline lookup yields CDR1 SQVTM and CDR2 ANQGSEA. After removal of 8 bases from V and 6 bases from J, the junction contained 11 bases not matched to a gene. This CDR3 comprises 15 residues. Here the CDR3 reads CSITGTSGVLDTQYF. DNA for the CDR3: TGCAGCATCACCGGGACTAGCGGGGTTCTGGATACGCAGTATTTT.

This clonotype was counted between two and nine times. The rearrangement uses TRBV5-1 and TRBJ2-1, with 10 bases matching TRBD1. Trimming took 6 bases from V and 6 from J; bases not matched to a gene: 6. This CDR3 is 14 amino acids long. Germline values: CDR1 SGHRS, CDR2 YFSETQ. CDR3 DNA: TGCGCCAGCAAGGGGACAGGGGAAAGCAATGAGCAGTTCTTC. It yields the protein CASKGTGESNEQFF.

The genes are TRBV5-1 and TRBJ2-1; the D gene is possibly TRBD2 (8 bases). Matching the DNA end better, TRBJ2-7 makes the J call doubtful. CDR3 length: 18 residues. Germline V gene lookup returns CDR1 SGHRS and CDR2 YFSETQ. DNA for the CDR3: TGCGCCAGCAACCGGGGGGGGACAGTCACTATAATGTACAATGAGCAGTACTTC. This sequence encodes CASNRGGTVTIMYNEQYF.

The V call is TRBV27, the J call TRBJ1-6; D is unclear. The CDR3 contains 14 residues. V dropped 3 bases and J dropped 7 bases, with 10 bases sitting between them. Per the germline V gene, CDR1 is MNHEY and CDR2 is SMNVEV (reference sequence). The CDR3 coding sequence is TGTGCCAGCAGTTTGGCGTCAGCCAATTCACCCCTCCACTTT. Residues: CASSLASANSPLHF.

V gene TRBV6-6 combines with J gene TRBJ2-7, with 7 nucleotides matching TRBD2. The CDR3 length is 13 residues. In germline, CDR1 is MNHNY, CDR2 SVGAGI (reference sequence). The J segment lost 12 bases and the V segment lost 3 bases, leaving 11 bases of the junction unmatched. The CDR3 region is CASSYSPLATPYF. CDR3 DNA sequence: TGTGCCAGCAGTTATTCCCCACTAGCGACTCCGTACTTC.

This clonotype was recorded a few times. The J gene is TRBJ1-6, the V gene TRBV24-1, with a tentative D call TRBD1 (6 bases). Germline CDR1 KGHDR, CDR2 SFDVKD. Trimming stripped 7 bases from V and 12 bases from J, with 18 bases between. CDR3 size: 14 residues. This CDR3 reads CATSPAAGAKPLHF. The CDR3 DNA follows: TGTGCCACCAGCCCCGCGGCAGGGGCGAAACCCCTCCACTTT.

The chain couples TRBV7-9 to TRBJ1-6; 9 bases agree with TRBD1. Germline V CDR1 and CDR2: SEHNR, FQNEAQ (reference sequence). CDR3 length: 13 residues. The ends lost 5 bases at V and 10 bases at J; junction bases unmatched: 3. CDR3 residues: CASSRDRASPLHF. The CDR3, as DNA: TGTGCCAGCAGCCGGGACAGGGCATCACCCCTCCACTTT.

The rearrangement joins TRBV5-1 to TRBJ2-1; D is perhaps TRBD2 (6 bases). CDR1 is SGHRS, CDR2 YFSETQ, per germline. V lost 0 bases and J lost 8, with 15 bases in between. The CDR3 extends over 15 amino acids. CDR3 sequence: CASSLGGVFRDEQFF. CDR3 nucleotides: TGCGCCAGCAGCTTGGGGGGGGTCTTTCGGGATGAGCAGTTCTTC.

The gene calls are TRBV20-1 and TRBJ2-7, with D possibly matching TRBD1 (6 bases). In germline, CDR1 is DFQATT, CDR2 SNEGSKA (reference sequence). The CDR3 consists of 11 residues. Between the trimmed V and J ends, which lost 0 bases and 10 bases, there was a span of 10 bases. The CDR3 here is CSARDQGPQYF. The CDR3 DNA follows: TGCAGTGCTAGAGATCAGGGGCCTCAGTACTTC.

For this clonotype: One junction end disagrees with the germline gene, perhaps due to a read error. This chain uses TRBV29-1 with TRBJ2-7; 12 nucleotides match TRBD2. The V gene's germline CDR1 is SQVTM and CDR2 ANQGSEA. The CDR3 runs to 16 residues. This CDR3 is CSVSARLAGAPKEHYF. The CDR3 DNA reads TGCAGCGTCTCGGCCCGACTAGCGGGGGCCCCGAAAGAGCATTACTTC.

V usage is TRBV7-9 and J usage is TRBJ2-3, with 10 bases identical to TRBD2. CDR1 is SEHNR and CDR2 is FQNEAQ in the germline V gene (reference sequence). Trimming at V came to 9 bases and at J to 3 bases, leaving 12 bases not matched to a gene. The CDR3 is 16 amino acids. This CDR3 is CASPQGSTSGTDTQYF. CDR3 bases: TGTGCCAGTCCCCAAGGTTCGACTAGCGGGACAGATACGCAGTATTTT.

The gene calls are TRBV7-2 and TRBJ2-3; D not resolved. CDR1 and CDR2 (germline): SGHTA, FQGNSA. The CDR3 is 13 amino acids. Between the trimmed V and J ends, which lost 7 bases and 3 bases, there was a span of 11 bases. CDR3 coding DNA: TGTGCCAGCACCGGCAGGTCGACAGATACGCAGTATTTT. This codes for CASTGRSTDTQYF.

The CDR3 nucleotides are TGTGCCAGCAGTCGGGTCCCCGGAAGGCAGTTCTTC. Translation: CASSRVPGRQFF. This chain uses TRBV6-1 with TRBJ2-1, with D unclear. V lost 5 bases and J 12 bases, leaving 14 bases between the germline ends. CDR1 and CDR2 from the germline V gene are MNHNS and SASEGT. The CDR3 sequence is 12 residues long.

V and J are TRBV7-6 and TRBJ2-3; D gene ambiguous. The CDR3 runs to 15 residues. V lost 5 bases and J 2 bases, leaving 14 bases between the germline ends. Germline V gene data show CDR1 as SGHVS and CDR2 as FNYEAQ. CDR3 nucleotides: TGTGCCAGCAGCCCAGAAGGCTACTCCACAGATACGCAGTATTTT. It specifies CASSPEGYSTDTQYF.

This chain links TRBV7-6 with TRBJ2-5, with TRBD1 matching over 7 bases. The CDR3 runs 15 residues. The junction had 11 bases not matched to a gene; V was cut back by 5 bases and J by 5 bases. In germline, CDR1 is SGHVS, CDR2 FNYEAQ. DNA for the CDR3: TGTGCCAGCAGCACAGGAGACAGGGAAGGGGAGACCCAGTACTTC. It specifies CASSTGDREGETQYF.